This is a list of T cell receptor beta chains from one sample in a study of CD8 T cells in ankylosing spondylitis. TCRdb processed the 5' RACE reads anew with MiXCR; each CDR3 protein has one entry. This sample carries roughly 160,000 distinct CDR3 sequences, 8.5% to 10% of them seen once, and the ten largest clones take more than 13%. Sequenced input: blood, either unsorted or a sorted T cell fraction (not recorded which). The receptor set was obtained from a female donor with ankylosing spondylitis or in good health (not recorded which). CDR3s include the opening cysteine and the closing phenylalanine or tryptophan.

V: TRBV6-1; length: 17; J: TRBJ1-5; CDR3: CASSPGQGLGSNQPQHF
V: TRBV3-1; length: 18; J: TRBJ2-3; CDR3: CASSQGDRIAEFTDTQYF
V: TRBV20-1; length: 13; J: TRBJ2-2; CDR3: CSGASGPPGELFF
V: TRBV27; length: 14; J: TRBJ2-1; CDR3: CASRIGGGYNEQFF
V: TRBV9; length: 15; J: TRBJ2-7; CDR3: CASSVAMGRAYEQYF
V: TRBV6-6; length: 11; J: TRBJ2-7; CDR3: CASSYGSEQYF
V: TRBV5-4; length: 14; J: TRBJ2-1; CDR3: CASSGIGGVNEQFF
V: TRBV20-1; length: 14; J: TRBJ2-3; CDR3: CSATPRVGTDTQYF
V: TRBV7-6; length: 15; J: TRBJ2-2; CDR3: CASSPHLGPTGELFF
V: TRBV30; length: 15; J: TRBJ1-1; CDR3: CAWSPGPREETEAFF
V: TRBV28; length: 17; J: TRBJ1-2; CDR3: CASSLTYRDSLNYGYTF
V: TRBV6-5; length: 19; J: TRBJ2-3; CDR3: CASSYLGGGTGALTDTQYF
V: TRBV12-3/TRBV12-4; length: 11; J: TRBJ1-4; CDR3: CASSFGEKLFF
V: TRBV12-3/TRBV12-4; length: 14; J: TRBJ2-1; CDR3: CASSKAGGPDEQFF